Sequencing of this T cell receptor (beta chain) was carried out in a study of blood T cell repertoires in COVID-19. TCRdb keeps only in-frame clones here, not all; method: immunoSEQ multiplex PCR. The table records about 200,000 clones, about 78% of them present only once. CDR3 length equals 15 residues. Germline CDR1 reads MDHEN; CDR2 reads SYDVKM. V was clipped by 6 bases and J by 6 bases; unmatched bases: 11. This clone has only one observation. The specimen was peripheral blood. The TCR comes from a woman aged 65 to 85 with acute or convalescent COVID-19. The chain recombines TRBV28 with TRBJ2-1; 7 nucleotides align to TRBD2. CDR3 bases: TGTGCCAGCAGGCTAACTAGCGAGCGACTCAATGAGCAGTTCTTC. Its translation is CASRLTSERLNEQFF.